This T cell receptor (beta chain) comes out of a study of blood T cell repertoires in COVID-19. Study information: COVID-19 samples, acute and convalescent, were from the United States, Italy and Spain. PBMCs, B-cell-depleted T cells, or T cells were the source of the cDNA or gDNA that made up the material.

Original methodology: Amplifying reference gene primers gave estimates of nucleated cell counts. Profiling relied on immunoSEQ multiplex PCR, and the TCRdb table lists in-frame clones only, not all of them. The DNA gave D and trimming, while V, J and clone size come from that table. The data show roughly 170,000 clones, 70% to 90% seen once. This clone was counted once. Unmatched junction bases numbered 13, after V lost 6 bases and J lost 7 bases. CDR1 is MDHEN, CDR2 SYDVKM, per germline. CDR3 size: 16 residues. The receptor's source is a man aged 35 to 55 who had recovered from COVID-19. Input material: peripheral blood. This chain links TRBV28 with TRBJ1-4, with 8 bases lining up with TRBD1. The CDR3, as DNA: TGTGCCAGCAGGGCGTACCCTCAGGGGGCGGGTGAAAAACTGTTTTTT. It specifies CASRAYPQGAGEKLFF.